These T cell receptor beta chains were read from a single sample in a study of blood T cell repertoires in COVID-19. Libraries were prepared by immunoSEQ multiplex PCR; TCRdb keeps only in-frame clonotypes and omits some of them. The sample shows approximately 110,000 clones, around 74% of them seen only once. Sequencing input: peripheral blood. The receptors stem from a woman between 70 and 85 years old with acute or convalescent COVID-19. The CDR3 runs from the conserved cysteine through the conserved F or W. Fields, in order: D gene, clone size, V gene, J gene, CDR3 DNA, CDR3 protein. D genes are given only for firm matches. Clone size appears in some rows only: once, few, many, or a class for an expanded clone.

D: NA; size: many; V: TRBV7-9; J: TRBJ2-7; DNA: TGTGCCAGCACAGACAAGTACGAGCAGTACTTC; CDR3: CASTDKYEQYF
D: NA; size: NA; V: TRBV6-5; J: TRBJ2-5; DNA: TGTGCCAGCAGATTACCGGGAGCCCAAGAGACCCAGTACTTC; CDR3: CASRLPGAQETQYF
D: TRBD1; size: NA; V: TRBV28; J: TRBJ2-5; DNA: TGTGCCAGCAGTTTAGCCTCCAGGGGGAAAGAGACCCAGTACTTC; CDR3: CASSLASRGKETQYF
D: TRBD1; size: NA; V: TRBV29-1; J: TRBJ2-1; DNA: TGCAGCGCATGGGACAGGGGTAATGAGCAGTTCTTC; CDR3: CSAWDRGNEQFF
D: NA; size: NA; V: TRBV6-2/TRBV6-3; J: TRBJ2-7; DNA: TGTGCCAGCAGTTACCTGGGAGGCTACGAGCAGTACTTC; CDR3: CASSYLGGYEQYF
D: TRBD2; size: NA; V: TRBV9; J: TRBJ2-3; DNA: TGTGCCAGCAGCGACCCCCTGAAGGCTAGCGGGGGCGTAAGCACAGATACGCAGTATTTT; CDR3: CASSDPLKASGGVSTDTQYF
D: TRBD1; size: once; V: TRBV27; J: TRBJ1-2; DNA: TGTGCCAGCGCGGGCAGGGGGCCCTACACCTTC; CDR3: CASAGRGPYTF
D: TRBD1; size: once; V: TRBV5-4; J: TRBJ2-4; DNA: TGTGCCAGCAGCTTAGACAGGGGGCATAGGTACTTC; CDR3: CASSLDRGHRYF
D: NA; size: NA; V: TRBV11-3; J: TRBJ2-7; DNA: TGTGCCAGCAGCTTGAATGGGCAGAATAACTACGAGCAGTACTTC; CDR3: CASSLNGQNNYEQYF
D: TRBD2; size: once; V: TRBV7-2; J: TRBJ2-2; DNA: TGTGCCAGCAGCCTTGGGGGGGGAAGCACCGGGGAGCTGTTTTTT; CDR3: CASSLGGGSTGELFF
D: TRBD1; size: NA; V: TRBV15; J: TRBJ1-1; DNA: TGTGCCACCAGCCCGCGGACAGGTAGGAACACTGAAGCTTTCTTT; CDR3: CATSPRTGRNTEAFF
D: NA; size: few; V: TRBV5-1; J: TRBJ1-2; DNA: TGCGCCAGCAGCTTGGCACTCGGAGGCCCGTCAGGCTATGGCTACACCTTC; CDR3: CASSLALGGPSGYGYTF
D: TRBD2; size: NA; V: TRBV29-1; J: TRBJ2-3; DNA: TGCAGCGTTGAACGGGGGGGCGCTCAATATTTT; CDR3: CSVERGGAQYF
D: NA; size: NA; V: TRBV13; J: TRBJ2-7; DNA: TGTGCCAGCAGCTTAGTAGGGGTCTACGAGCAGTACTTC; CDR3: CASSLVGVYEQYF
D: NA; size: NA; V: TRBV29-1; J: TRBJ2-6; DNA: TGCAGCGTTGTAGGAGGGGCTGGGGCCAACGTCCTGACTTTC; CDR3: CSVVGGAGANVLTF
D: TRBD1; size: NA; V: TRBV2; J: TRBJ2-2; DNA: TGTGCCAGCAGTGATGAGGGACAGGGAACCGGGGAGCTGTTTTTT; CDR3: CASSDEGQGTGELFF
D: NA; size: once; V: TRBV5-1; J: TRBJ1-2; DNA: TGCGCCAGCAGCAGCGGGACTGCCTATGGCTACACCTTC; CDR3: CASSSGTAYGYTF
D: TRBD1; size: NA; V: TRBV7-2; J: TRBJ1-2; DNA: TGTGCCAGCAGGGTGAGGGGGCAAGACTATGGCTACACCTTC; CDR3: CASRVRGQDYGYTF
D: NA; size: few; V: TRBV19; J: TRBJ1-1; DNA: TGTGCCAGTAGTACTGCCGGGACACCGAACACTGAAGCTTTCTTT; CDR3: CASSTAGTPNTEAFF
D: TRBD1; size: NA; V: TRBV9; J: TRBJ2-7; DNA: TGTGCCAGCAGCGTTGGACAGGGTGGCAACGAGCAGTACTTC; CDR3: CASSVGQGGNEQYF
D: TRBD1; size: NA; V: TRBV18; J: TRBJ1-2; DNA: TGTGCCAGCTCACCGGCCGGGACAGGGGCGTTATGGGCTAACTATGGCTACACCTTC; CDR3: CASSPAGTGALWANYGYTF
D: NA; size: few; V: TRBV19; J: TRBJ1-1; DNA: TGTGCCAGTAGTATTTGGGGACAGAACACTGAAGCTTTCTTT; CDR3: CASSIWGQNTEAFF
D: NA; size: NA; V: TRBV11-3; J: TRBJ2-7; DNA: TGTGCCAGCAGCTTGCGACAGGCCTCCGAGCAGTACTTC; CDR3: CASSLRQASEQYF
D: TRBD2; size: NA; V: TRBV28; J: TRBJ2-3; DNA: TGTGCCAGTATAGCGGGGACCACAGATACGCAGTATTTT; CDR3: CASIAGTTDTQYF
D: NA; size: NA; V: TRBV5-1; J: TRBJ1-2; DNA: TGCGCCAGCAGCTTAGGGGCAGCCGTTAACTATGGCTACACCTTC; CDR3: CASSLGAAVNYGYTF
D: TRBD1; size: NA; V: TRBV3-1/TRBV3-2; J: TRBJ1-5; DNA: TGTGCCAGCCCGCTACCGCGACAGGGTCGGGGGAGTCAGCCCCAGCATTTT; CDR3: CASPLPRQGRGSQPQHF
D: NA; size: NA; V: TRBV6-5; J: TRBJ2-3; DNA: TGTGCCAGCAGTTACGGTGGGGGGGCTATTGCAGATACGCAGTATTTT; CDR3: CASSYGGGAIADTQYF
D: NA; size: NA; V: TRBV7-2; J: TRBJ1-2; DNA: TGTGCCAGCAGCTTAGTGGAGAGTCGGGATGGCTACACCTTC; CDR3: CASSLVESRDGYTF
D: TRBD1; size: NA; V: TRBV30; J: TRBJ2-1; DNA: TGTGCCTGGAGAAGGTCGACAGGGGTATTCTACAATGAGCAGTTCTTC; CDR3: CAWRRSTGVFYNEQFF
D: NA; size: NA; V: TRBV4-2; J: TRBJ1-5; DNA: TGTGCCAGCAGCCAAGATCGAGGAACGAATCAGCCCCAGCATTTT; CDR3: CASSQDRGTNQPQHF
D: TRBD1; size: NA; V: TRBV6-5; J: TRBJ1-1; DNA: TGTGCCAGCAGTAAACCGGGACAGGGGGCTCCTAAAGCTTTCTTT; CDR3: CASSKPGQGAPKAFF
D: TRBD2; size: NA; V: TRBV7-9; J: TRBJ2-5; DNA: TGTGCCAGCAGCGACGTAAGGACTAGCGGGGGCGAAAAGACCCAGTACTTC; CDR3: CASSDVRTSGGEKTQYF
D: NA; size: NA; V: TRBV19; J: TRBJ1-1; DNA: TGTGCCAGTAGCGGGGAGATGAACACTGAAGCTTTCTTT; CDR3: CASSGEMNTEAFF
D: TRBD1; size: NA; V: TRBV5-6; J: TRBJ2-7; DNA: TGTGCCAGCAGCGGGTGGACAGGGAACTCCTACGAGCAGTACTTC; CDR3: CASSGWTGNSYEQYF
D: NA; size: few; V: TRBV6-5; J: TRBJ2-7; DNA: TGTGCCGCCCGCTTGGGGACACCCTACGAGCAGTACTTC; CDR3: CAARLGTPYEQYF
D: NA; size: few; V: TRBV19; J: TRBJ2-7; DNA: TGTGCCAGTAGTATTCGTGGACAGCTCTACGAGCAGTACTTC; CDR3: CASSIRGQLYEQYF
D: TRBD1; size: NA; V: TRBV9; J: TRBJ2-2; DNA: TGTGCCAGCAGCGTAGATTGGGCAGGGGGTAGCGGGGAGCTGTTTTTT; CDR3: CASSVDWAGGSGELFF
D: NA; size: once; V: TRBV13; J: TRBJ1-3; DNA: TGTGCCAGCAGCTTAGGCCTCCGGGGAGTAGGAAACACCATATATTTT; CDR3: CASSLGLRGVGNTIYF
D: TRBD2; size: NA; V: TRBV3-1/TRBV3-2; J: TRBJ2-2; DNA: TGTGCCAGCAGCCAAGAGTCGGGGGGGTACACCGGGGAGCTGTTTTTT; CDR3: CASSQESGGYTGELFF
D: TRBD1; size: NA; V: TRBV6-6; J: TRBJ1-4; DNA: TGTGCCAGCAGTCCCTCGGGACAGGGGGGCGAGAAACTGTTTTTT; CDR3: CASSPSGQGGEKLFF
D: NA; size: NA; V: TRBV3-1/TRBV3-2; J: TRBJ1-4; DNA: TGTGCCAGCAGCCTCGGAAGGGTGGGAGCTAATGAAAAACTGTTTTTT; CDR3: CASSLGRVGANEKLFF
D: TRBD1; size: NA; V: TRBV6-2/TRBV6-3; J: TRBJ2-2; DNA: TGTGCCAGCAGTTACTCAACCTACAGGGGGGCGAACACCGGGGAGCTGTTTTTT; CDR3: CASSYSTYRGANTGELFF
D: TRBD2; size: NA; V: TRBV5-4; J: TRBJ2-5; DNA: TGTGCCAGCCGGGGAGGGACGCAGGAGACCCAGTACTTC; CDR3: CASRGGTQETQYF
D: TRBD1; size: NA; V: TRBV11-2; J: TRBJ1-1; DNA: TGTGCCAGCAGTATGACAGGGAGCACTGAAGCTTTCTTT; CDR3: CASSMTGSTEAFF
D: TRBD2; size: NA; V: TRBV11-2; J: TRBJ2-5; DNA: TGTGCCAGCAGCTTAGGGACTAGCGGGGGGGTCCAAGAGACCCAGTACTTC; CDR3: CASSLGTSGGVQETQYF
D: NA; size: NA; V: TRBV28; J: TRBJ1-1; DNA: TGTGCCTCTAAGTCTATGAACACTGAAGCTTTCTTT; CDR3: CASKSMNTEAFF
D: TRBD1; size: NA; V: TRBV6-6; J: TRBJ2-5; DNA: TGTGCCAGCAGGCTGACAGGGGCCCCCGGTAGGGAGACCCAGTACTTC; CDR3: CASRLTGAPGRETQYF
D: TRBD1; size: NA; V: TRBV9; J: TRBJ1-4; DNA: TGTGCCAGCAGCGTAGGGACAGGGACCCTAGAAGAAAAACTGTTTTTT; CDR3: CASSVGTGTLEEKLFF
D: TRBD1; size: NA; V: TRBV29-1; J: TRBJ2-7; DNA: TGCAGCGTTACAGGGGGAAGCGAGCAGTACTTC; CDR3: CSVTGGSEQYF
D: TRBD2; size: NA; V: TRBV5-6; J: TRBJ2-7; DNA: TGTGCCAGCAGCCTGGGACTAGCGGGTATCTACGAGCAGTACTTC; CDR3: CASSLGLAGIYEQYF
D: TRBD1; size: NA; V: TRBV5-1; J: TRBJ1-1; DNA: TGCGCCAGCAGCCCAGGGACAGAGATCATGAACACTGAAGCTTTCTTT; CDR3: CASSPGTEIMNTEAFF